Sequencing of this T cell receptor (beta chain) was carried out in a study of shared clonotypes between healthy human individuals (dated by TCRdb to 2019 to 2021). For context, the study as a whole: The cohort comprised a couple of women and three men aged 18 to 49 years. Per donor, three plates each were used for CD4 naive and CD4 memory, two for CD8 naive, and one for CD8 memory. To estimate repertoire size and how much clonotype sharing occurs between individuals, the study deeply sequenced the blood TCR repertoires of a handful of healthy adults. To increase sequencing depth and limit assay-specific biases, different laboratories used diverse techniques to prepare libraries and sequence TCR repertoires. Leukapheresis yielded between about 0.94 and 9 billion PBMCs per donor. Here is what the overall study found, with its caveats: The genetic and exposure-history diversity represented was limited by the small number of donors. Only blood was sampled, and tissue TCR repertoires likely differ from those in blood. Estimated clonotype richness was generally larger for naive than for memory subsets. Pairwise subsampling indicated that sequencing depth was expected to affect the degree of clonotype sharing among donors. Rarefaction of sorted-subset datasets indicated incomplete sequencing despite the large sequencing depth. Compared with non-shared clonotypes, clonotypes shared by all four sorted-subset donors had higher generation probabilities. Across a handful of donors, approximately 5% of naive CD4, 3% to 3.5% of naive CD8, 2.3% of memory CD4, and approximately 0.42% of memory CD8 clonotypes were shared.

Of note for this clone: The target of this receptor is not known. No base quality values were provided; no much bigger clone lies one nucleotide off.

There are 17 amino acids in the CDR3, from cysteine to phenylalanine inclusive. Solely the CDR3 DNA is kept, with 51 bases framed from the first base. As encoded in the germline V gene, CDR1 is SGHAT while CDR2 is FQNNGV. The V end loses 5 bases and the J end loses 2 bases, and a stretch of 18 bases separates them. The donors were healthy, HIV-negative adults with no recently reported acute infections or vaccinations. Every donor was a Caucasian adult living in Nashville, Tennessee, USA. CD4+ T cells were enriched through magnetic negative selection, after which naive cells were positively selected on CD45RA and the remaining negative fraction served as the memory subset. Blood was collected by leukapheresis, and PBMCs were isolated by Ficoll-Histopaque density gradient centrifugation and then cryopreserved in liquid nitrogen vapor phase. Analytical flow cytometry was used to check the purity and quantity of every magnetically sorted T cell population. From each sorted fraction, genomic DNA was isolated and quantified by UV absorbance on a Nanodrop 2000c.

Using the deep immunoSEQ assay, multiplex PCR amplified TCR CDR3 regions from genomic DNA. Extracted genomic DNA from each cell subset was spread evenly across all wells of several immunoSEQ 96-well plates, with each plate serving as a replicate. For sorted subsets, each replicate PCR was loaded with 200 ng genomic DNA, equivalent to 30,000 or so T cell genomes. Purified libraries were quantified with a Qubit 3.0 fluorometer, sized on a Bioanalyzer 2100, and re-quantified with the KAPA Library Quantification kit. Each immunoSEQ 96-well plate was sequenced on its own single-read 150-cycle Illumina NextSeq 550 flow cell. The study's processing was this. The immunoSEQ output contained only junctional sequences without quality scores, so filtering could not match that applied to full-length reads. Sequences were annotated with PyIR, a Python wrapper for IgBLAST v1.9, and V/J genes and CDR3 were assigned using IMGT germline references. Any read was removed if the V/J assignment was weak (E-value above 1e-6), the CDR3 was missing, or the read contained stop codons, out-of-frame junctions, or ambiguous translated residues. V3J clonotypes were defined as sequences sharing the same inferred V gene, J gene, and CDR3 amino acid sequence. The percentage overlap between two repertoires was calculated by dividing the number of shared unique clonotypes by the size of the smaller repertoire. Richness of each repertoire was evaluated using RTK rarefaction, the Chao1 estimator, and Recon v2.1 estimates of unobserved clonotypes. For all TCRbeta clonotypes obtained by the gDNA method from several donors, generation probabilities were computed with OLGA. The immuneACCESS repertoire file appears here via TCRdb, limited to in-frame rearrangements. These files lack a portion of the clones; in checked studies, under half of the deficit traces to unresolved V genes, and the cause of the others is not known. Clone size and V and J calls were adopted from that table, with D and trimming inferred from the DNA. For this sample there are 2,500,000 or so clones; roughly 93% appear just once. Around 0.4% of the sample is held by the ten biggest clonotypes.

The TCR comes from a man aged 18-30 years in good health. Some clones in this sample may be carry-over from other donors' samples. The rearrangement joined TRBV11-2 to TRBJ2-2, with the D gene not clear enough to name. Sequencing input: naive CD4+ T cells from PBMCs. The sample's cell subset or site label is to be understood as: CD45RA+ positively selected. This receptor carries the CDR3 CASSPFARQTNTGELFF. The DNA sequence is TGTGCCAGCAGCCCTTTCGCGAGGCAGACCAACACCGGGGAGCTGTTTTTT.